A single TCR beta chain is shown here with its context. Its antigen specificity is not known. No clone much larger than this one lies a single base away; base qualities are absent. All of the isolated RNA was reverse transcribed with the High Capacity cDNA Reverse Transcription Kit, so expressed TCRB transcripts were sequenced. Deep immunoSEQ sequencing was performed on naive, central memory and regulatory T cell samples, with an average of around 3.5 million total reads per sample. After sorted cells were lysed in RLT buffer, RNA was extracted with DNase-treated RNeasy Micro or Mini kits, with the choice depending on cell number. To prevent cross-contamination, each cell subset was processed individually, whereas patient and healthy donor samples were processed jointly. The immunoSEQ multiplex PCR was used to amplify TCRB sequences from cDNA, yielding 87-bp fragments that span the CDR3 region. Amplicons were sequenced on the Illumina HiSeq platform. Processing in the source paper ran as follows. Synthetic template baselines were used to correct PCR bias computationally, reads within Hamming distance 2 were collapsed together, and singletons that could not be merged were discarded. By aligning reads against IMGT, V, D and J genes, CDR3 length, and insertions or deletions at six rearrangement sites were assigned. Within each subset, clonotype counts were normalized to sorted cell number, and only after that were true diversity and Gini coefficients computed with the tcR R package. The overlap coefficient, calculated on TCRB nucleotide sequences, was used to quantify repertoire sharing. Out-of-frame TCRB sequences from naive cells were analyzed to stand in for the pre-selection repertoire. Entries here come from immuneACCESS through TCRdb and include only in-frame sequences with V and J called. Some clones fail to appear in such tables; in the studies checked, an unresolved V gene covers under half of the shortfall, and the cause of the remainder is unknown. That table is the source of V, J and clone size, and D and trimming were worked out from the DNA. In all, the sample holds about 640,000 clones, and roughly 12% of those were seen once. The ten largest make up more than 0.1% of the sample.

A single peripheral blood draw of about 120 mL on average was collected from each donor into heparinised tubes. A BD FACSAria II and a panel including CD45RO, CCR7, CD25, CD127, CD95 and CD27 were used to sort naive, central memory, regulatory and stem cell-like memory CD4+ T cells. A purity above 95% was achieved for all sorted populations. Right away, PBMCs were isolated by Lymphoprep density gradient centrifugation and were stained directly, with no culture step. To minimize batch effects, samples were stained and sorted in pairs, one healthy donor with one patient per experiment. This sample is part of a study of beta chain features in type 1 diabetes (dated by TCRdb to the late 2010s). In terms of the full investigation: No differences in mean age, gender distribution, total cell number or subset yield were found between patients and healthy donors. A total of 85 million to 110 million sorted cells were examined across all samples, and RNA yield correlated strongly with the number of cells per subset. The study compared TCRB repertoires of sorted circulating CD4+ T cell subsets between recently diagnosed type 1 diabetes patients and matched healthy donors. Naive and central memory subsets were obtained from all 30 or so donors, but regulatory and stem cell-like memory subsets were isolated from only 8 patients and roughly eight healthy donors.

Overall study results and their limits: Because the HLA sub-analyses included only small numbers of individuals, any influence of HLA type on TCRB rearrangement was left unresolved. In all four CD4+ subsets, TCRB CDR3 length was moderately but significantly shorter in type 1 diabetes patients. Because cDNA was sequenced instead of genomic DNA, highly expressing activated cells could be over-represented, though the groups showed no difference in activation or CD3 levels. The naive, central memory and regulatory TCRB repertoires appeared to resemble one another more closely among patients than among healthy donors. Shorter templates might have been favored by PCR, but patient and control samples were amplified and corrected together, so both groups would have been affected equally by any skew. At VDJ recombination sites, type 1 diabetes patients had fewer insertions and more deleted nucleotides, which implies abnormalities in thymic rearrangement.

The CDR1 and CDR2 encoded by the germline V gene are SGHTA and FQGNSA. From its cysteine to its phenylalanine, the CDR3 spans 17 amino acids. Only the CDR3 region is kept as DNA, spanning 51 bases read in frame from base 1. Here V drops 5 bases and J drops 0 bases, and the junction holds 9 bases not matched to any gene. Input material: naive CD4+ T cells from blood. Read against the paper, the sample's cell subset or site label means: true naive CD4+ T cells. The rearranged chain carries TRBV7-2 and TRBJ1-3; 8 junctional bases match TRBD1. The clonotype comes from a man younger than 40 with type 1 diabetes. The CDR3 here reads CASSPRTGPFSGNTIYF. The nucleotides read TGTGCCAGCAGCCCAAGGACAGGGCCGTTCTCTGGAAACACCATATATTTT.